The 10 T cell receptor beta chains reported below all come from one sample, sequenced in a study of T cell responses to AZD1222 COVID-19 vaccine. This table comes from immunoSEQ multiplex PCR, and its TCRdb copy is limited to in-frame clones, with some not included. The data show about 120,000 clones, 75% to 90% seen once. Sequences were derived from peripheral blood, sampled 28 days after the second AZD1222 dose. All receptors derive from an adult who received the AZD1222 COVID-19 vaccine.

V usage is TRBV6-2 or TRBV6-3 and J usage is TRBJ2-1; D gene ambiguous. This CDR3 is 13 amino acids long. Germline values: CDR1 MNHEY, CDR2 SVGEGT. V dropped 6 bases and J dropped 6 bases, with 12 bases sitting between them. CDR3 protein: CASSLGEVNEQFF. The CDR3 coding sequence is TGTGCCAGCAGCCTTGGCGAGGTCAATGAGCAGTTCTTC.

J is TRBJ1-1 and V is TRBV5-1, with D perhaps matching TRBD1 (5 bases). Germline CDR1 is SGHRS and CDR2 is YFSETQ. This CDR3 contains 15 residues. V lost 2 bases and J lost 2, with 13 bases in between. The CDR3 coding sequence is TGCGCCAGCAGCTTTGGCGTAGGGGAAAACACTGAAGCTTTCTTT. Its protein product is CASSFGVGENTEAFF.

The V gene is TRBV4-1, the J gene TRBJ2-3; 9 bases agree with TRBD1. From germline, CDR1 is MGHRA and CDR2 YSYEKL. With V trimmed by 2 bases and J by 3 bases, 6 bases remained unmatched. This CDR3 has 16 amino acids. CDR3 loop: CASSQPYRGRTDTQYF. In nucleotides, the CDR3 is TGCGCCAGCAGCCAACCCTACAGGGGGCGGACAGATACGCAGTATTTT.

The V call is TRBV10-3, the J call TRBJ2-1, with 7 bases aligning to TRBD2. CDR3 length: 13 amino acids. Germline trimming cut 3 bases from V and 8 bases from J; bases unmatched to any gene: 4. CDR1 and CDR2 (germline): ENHRY, SYGVKD. The CDR3 region is CAISEAGYHEQFF. CDR3 nucleotide sequence: TGTGCCATCAGTGAAGCGGGGTATCATGAGCAGTTCTTC.

J is TRBJ2-6 and V is TRBV19, with TRBD1 matching over 8 bases. Germline lookup yields CDR1 LNHDA and CDR2 SQIVND (reference sequence). Trimming at V came to 11 bases and at J to 4 bases, leaving 13 bases not matched to a gene. The CDR3 contains 16 residues. CDR3 sequence reads: CAASTGAFAGANVLTF. CDR3 sequence (DNA): TGTGCCGCATCGACAGGGGCTTTCGCCGGGGCCAACGTCCTGACTTTC.

This clone was seen a single time. J is TRBJ1-1 and V is TRBV10-1; D is unresolved. The CDR3 is 9 amino acids. The germline V and J ends were trimmed by 9 bases and 8 bases, with 7 bases remaining between them. Germline assignment: CDR1 WNHNN and CDR2 SYGVQD (reference sequence). CDR3 bases: TGCGCCAGTGAAGGGGAAGCTTTCTTT. The encoded protein is CASEGEAFF.

Worth noting for this clone: At one end the junction does not follow the germline gene, possibly because of a read error. The rearrangement links TRBV19 to TRBJ1-6; D uncertain. The CDR3 length is 13 residues. The V gene's germline CDR1 is LNHDA and CDR2 SQIVND (reference sequence). The CDR3 region has the DNA TGTGCCAGTAGTCTAGACTGGCGGGCACCCCTCCACTTT. It yields the protein CASSLDWRAPLHF.

The V call is TRBV27, the J call TRBJ2-2; TRBD2 might be the D (5 bases). Germline loops: CDR1 MNHEY, CDR2 SMNVEV (reference sequence). Trimming shortened V by 3 bases and J by 4 bases, and 6 bases separated the two germline ends. The CDR3 runs to 13 residues. CDR3 protein: CASSFRGTGELFF. DNA for the CDR3: TGTGCCAGCAGTTTCCGGGGCACCGGGGAGCTGTTTTTT.

The rearrangement links TRBV7-2 to TRBJ1-2; a possible D gene is TRBD1 (6 bases). V shed 1 base and J shed 1 base, with 19 bases lying between them. This CDR3 is 18 amino acids long. Germline V gene data show CDR1 as SGHTA and CDR2 as FQGNSA. The CDR3 region has the DNA TGTGCCAGCAGCTTAGTTTTTTTTGGGGGCAAAAATAACTATGGCTACACCTTC. Translating it yields CASSLVFFGGKNNYGYTF.

The chain has TRBV5-6 and TRBJ2-7; 13 bases map to TRBD2. CDR3 length equals 15 residues. V was clipped by 5 bases and J by 5 bases; unmatched bases: 7. Germline V gives CDR1 SGHDT, CDR2 YYEEEE. CDR3 in amino acids: CASRGLAGAPNEQYF. The CDR3 DNA follows: TGTGCCAGCAGAGGACTAGCGGGAGCCCCTAACGAGCAGTACTTC. The entire variable domain, with the rest obtained from reference TRBV5-6 and TRBJ2-7, is as follows: DAGVTQSPTHLIKTRGQQVTLRCSPKSGHDTVSWYQQALGQGPQFIFQYYEEEERQRGNFPDRFSGHQFPNYSSELNVNALLLGDSALYLCASRGLAGAPNEQYFGPGTRLTVT.